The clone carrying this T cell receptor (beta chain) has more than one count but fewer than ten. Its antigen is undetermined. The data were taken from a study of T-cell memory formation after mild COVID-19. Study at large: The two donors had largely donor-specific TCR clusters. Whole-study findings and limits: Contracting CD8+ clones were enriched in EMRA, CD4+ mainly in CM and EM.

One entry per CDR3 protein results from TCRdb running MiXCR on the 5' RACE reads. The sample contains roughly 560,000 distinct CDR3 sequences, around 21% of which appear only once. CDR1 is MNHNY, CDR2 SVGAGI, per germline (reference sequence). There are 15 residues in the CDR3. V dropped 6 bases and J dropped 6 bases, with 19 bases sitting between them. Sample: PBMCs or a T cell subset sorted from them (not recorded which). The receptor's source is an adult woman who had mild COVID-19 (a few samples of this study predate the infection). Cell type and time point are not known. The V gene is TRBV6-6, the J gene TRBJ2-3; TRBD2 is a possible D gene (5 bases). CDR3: CASRFRGVDGDTQYF. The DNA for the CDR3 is TGTGCCAGCAGGTTCCGGGGAGTAGATGGGGATACGCAGTATTTT.